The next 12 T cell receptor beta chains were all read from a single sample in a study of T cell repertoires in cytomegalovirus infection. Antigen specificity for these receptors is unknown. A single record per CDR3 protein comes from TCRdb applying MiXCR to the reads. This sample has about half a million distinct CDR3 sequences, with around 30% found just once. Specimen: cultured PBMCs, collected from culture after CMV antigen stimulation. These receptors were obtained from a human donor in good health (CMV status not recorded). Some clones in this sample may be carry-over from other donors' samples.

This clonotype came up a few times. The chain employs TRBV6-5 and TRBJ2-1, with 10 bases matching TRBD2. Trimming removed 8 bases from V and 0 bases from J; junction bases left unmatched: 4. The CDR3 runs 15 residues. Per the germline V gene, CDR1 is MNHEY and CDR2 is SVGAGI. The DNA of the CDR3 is TGTGCCAGCGGGACTAGCGTAAACTCCTACAATGAGCAGTTCTTC. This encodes CASGTSVNSYNEQFF.

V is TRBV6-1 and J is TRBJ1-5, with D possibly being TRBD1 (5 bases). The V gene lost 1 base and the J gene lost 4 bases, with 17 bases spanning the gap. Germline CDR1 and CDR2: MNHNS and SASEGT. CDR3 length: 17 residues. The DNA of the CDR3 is TGTGCCAGCAGTGAAGATGACAGCGACCTGTTTAATCAGCCCCAGCATTTT. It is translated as CASSEDDSDLFNQPQHF.

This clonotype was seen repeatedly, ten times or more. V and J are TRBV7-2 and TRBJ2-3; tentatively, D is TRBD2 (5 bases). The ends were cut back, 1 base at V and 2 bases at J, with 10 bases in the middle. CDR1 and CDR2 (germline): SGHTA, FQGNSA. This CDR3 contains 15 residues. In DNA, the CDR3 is TGTGCCAGCAGCTTAGAAGCCCTAGCCACAGATACGCAGTATTTT. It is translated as CASSLEALATDTQYF.

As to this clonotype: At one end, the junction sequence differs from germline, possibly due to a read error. CDR3 bases: TGTGCCAGCAGTGAGTCCGAGATCCAGTACTTC. Amino acids: CASSESEIQYF. The V and J genes are TRBV2 and TRBJ2-5; D not certain. CDR1 and CDR2 (germline): SNHLY, FYNNEI. The CDR3 loop spans 11 amino acids.

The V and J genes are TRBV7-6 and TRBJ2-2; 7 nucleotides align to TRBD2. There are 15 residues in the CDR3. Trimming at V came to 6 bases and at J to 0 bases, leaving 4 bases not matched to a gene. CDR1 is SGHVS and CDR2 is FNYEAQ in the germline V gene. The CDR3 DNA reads TGTGCCAGCAGTTTCCTAGCGGCGAACACCGGGGAGCTGTTTTTT. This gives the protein CASSFLAANTGELFF.

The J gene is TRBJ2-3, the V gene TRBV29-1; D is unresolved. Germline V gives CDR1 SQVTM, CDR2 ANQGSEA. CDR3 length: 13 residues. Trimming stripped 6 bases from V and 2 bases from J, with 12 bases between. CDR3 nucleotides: TGCAGCGTCCGGACGCAGGTCACAGATACGCAGTATTTT. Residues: CSVRTQVTDTQYF.

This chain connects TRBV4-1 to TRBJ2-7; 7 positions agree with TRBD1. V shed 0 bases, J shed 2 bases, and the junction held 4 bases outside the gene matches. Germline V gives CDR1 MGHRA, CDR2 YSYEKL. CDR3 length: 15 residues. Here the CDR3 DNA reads TGCGCCAGCAGCCAAGATCCCGGGACAGCCTACGAGCAGTACGTC. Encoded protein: CASSQDPGTAYEQYV.

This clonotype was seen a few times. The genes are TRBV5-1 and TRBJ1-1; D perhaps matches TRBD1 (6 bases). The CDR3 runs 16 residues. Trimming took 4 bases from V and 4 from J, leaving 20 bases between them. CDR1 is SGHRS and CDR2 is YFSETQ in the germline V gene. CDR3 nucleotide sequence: TGCGCCAGCAGCACAGGCCAGGGGTCGGGGAGCACTGAAGCTTTCTTT. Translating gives CASSTGQGSGSTEAFF.

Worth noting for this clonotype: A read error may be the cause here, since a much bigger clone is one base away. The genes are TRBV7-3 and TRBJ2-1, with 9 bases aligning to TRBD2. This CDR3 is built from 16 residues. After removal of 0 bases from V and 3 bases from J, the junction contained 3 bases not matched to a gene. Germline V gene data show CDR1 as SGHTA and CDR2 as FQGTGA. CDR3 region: CASSLTASGDYNEQFF. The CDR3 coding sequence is TGTGCCAGCAGCTTAACGGCTAGCGGGGACTACAATGAGCAGTTCTTC.

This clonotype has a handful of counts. In DNA form, the CDR3 reads TGCGCCAGCAGCCAGGTCCCGGACAATCAGCCCCAGCATTTT. As protein: CASSQVPDNQPQHF. The rearrangement links TRBV4-1 to TRBJ1-5; the D is unclear. The V gene's germline CDR1 is MGHRA and CDR2 YSYEKL. This CDR3 contains 14 residues. Trimming cost V 3 bases and J 3 bases, with 9 bases left between them.

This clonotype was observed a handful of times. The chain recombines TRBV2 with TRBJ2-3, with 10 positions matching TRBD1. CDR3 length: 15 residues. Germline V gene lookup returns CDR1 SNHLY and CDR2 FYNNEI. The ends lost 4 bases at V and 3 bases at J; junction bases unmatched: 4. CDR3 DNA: TGTGCCAGCAGTGGACCGGGACAGGGGACAGATACGCAGTATTTT. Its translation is CASSGPGQGTDTQYF. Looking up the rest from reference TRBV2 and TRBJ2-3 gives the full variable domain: EPEVTQTPSHQVTQMGQEVILRCVPISNHLYFYWYRQILGQKVEFLVSFYNNEISEKSEIFDDQFSVERPDGSNFTLKIRSTKLEDSAMYFCASSGPGQGTDTQYFGPGTRLTVL.

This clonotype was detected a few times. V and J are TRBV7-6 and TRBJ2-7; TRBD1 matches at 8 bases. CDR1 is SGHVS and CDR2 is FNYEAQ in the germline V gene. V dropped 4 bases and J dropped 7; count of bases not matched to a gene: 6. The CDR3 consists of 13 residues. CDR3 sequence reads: CASSSTGAGEQYF. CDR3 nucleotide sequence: TGTGCCAGCAGCTCGACAGGGGCGGGGGAGCAGTACTTC. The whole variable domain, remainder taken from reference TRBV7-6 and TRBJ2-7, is GAGVSQSPRYKVTKRGQDVALRCDPISGHVSLYWYRQALGQGPEFLTYFNYEAQQDKSGLPNDRFSAERPEGSISTLTIQRTEQRDSAMYRCASSSTGAGEQYFGPGTRLTVT.